Below, one T cell receptor (beta chain) is given with its context. The length of the CDR3 is 16 residues. Trimming shortened V by 3 bases and J by 4 bases, and 18 bases separated the two germline ends. The germline gives CDR1 LGHDT, CDR2 YNNKEL (reference sequence). Assay used: immunoSEQ multiplex PCR; TCRdb lists only in-frame clones, some missing. The sample consists of fewer than 150,000 clones, 78% of them appearing once. The sample originates from a study of blood T cell repertoires in COVID-19. This TCR was sampled from a man aged 70-80 years with acute or convalescent COVID-19. The sequencing input was peripheral blood. The V call is TRBV3-1 (or the pseudogene TRBV3-2), the J call TRBJ1-2, with D hard to call. This chain's CDR3 is CASSHSARRAGYGYTF. The CDR3 nucleotides read TGTGCCAGCAGCCATTCGGCGCGGCGAGCTGGCTATGGCTACACCTTC.